The 21 T cell receptor beta chains below all came from one sample that was sequenced in a study of T cell responses to AZD1222 COVID-19 vaccine (dated by TCRdb to the early 2020s). Library prep was done by the immunoSEQ multiplex PCR assay. TCRdb provides this immuneACCESS table in a form limited to in-frame rearrangements. Some clones are lacking; in checked studies, under half of them reflect an unresolved V gene, and why the rest are absent is not known. This sample holds roughly 80,000 clones; 90% were observed only once. Over 3% of the sample goes to the ten largest clones. Reading the label with the study, this specimen's time point is: about 28 days (+/-7) after the second vaccine dose. The sample in question was peripheral blood, obtained 28 days after the second AZD1222 dose. These receptors came from an adult who received the AZD1222 COVID-19 vaccine.

This chain links TRBV2 with TRBJ1-5, with 9 bases lining up with TRBD1. Germline V lookup: CDR1 SNHLY, CDR2 FYNNEI. This CDR3 has 14 amino acids. Trimming took 6 bases from V and 4 from J; bases not matched to a gene: 4. CDR3 amino acids: CASRPGQGNQPQHF. DNA for the CDR3: TGTGCCAGCAGGCCGGGACAGGGAAATCAGCCCCAGCATTTT.

The CDR3 DNA follows: TGTGCCAGCACATCCAGCCAGCGGGATTCACCCCTCCACTTT. Translating it yields CASTSSQRDSPLHF. J is TRBJ1-6 and V is TRBV2; D is ambiguous. The CDR3 sequence is 14 residues long. Trimming pared 7 bases from V and 8 bases from J, leaving 15 bases between. Germline values: CDR1 SNHLY, CDR2 FYNNEI.

This chain uses TRBV3-1 (or the pseudogene TRBV3-2) with TRBJ2-7; no clear D gene. The germline V and J ends were trimmed by 4 bases and 0 bases, with 7 bases remaining between them. The length of the CDR3 is 13 residues. Germline CDR1 is LGHDT and CDR2 is YNNKEL (reference sequence). As DNA, the CDR3 is TGTGCCAGCAGCCTGGCTAACTCCTACGAGCAGTACTTC. Encoded protein: CASSLANSYEQYF.

CDR3 nucleotides: TGTGCCAGCGACGTGGGGGGATGGAACACTGAAGCTTTCTTT. This sequence encodes CASDVGGWNTEAFF. The V call is TRBV19, the J call TRBJ1-1; D may be TRBD1 (5 bases). The germline CDR1 and CDR2 sequences are LNHDA and SQIVND (reference sequence). The germline V and J ends were trimmed by 9 bases and 1 base, with 15 bases remaining between them. CDR3 length equals 14 residues.

The chain recombines TRBV24-1 with TRBJ2-5; TRBD1 agrees at 8 bases. The junction had 8 bases not matched to a gene; V was cut back by 4 bases and J by 5 bases. The CDR3 covers 15 residues. Germline V lookup: CDR1 KGHDR, CDR2 SFDVKD. CDR3 in amino acids: CATSDRGRGMETQYF. CDR3 nucleotides: TGTGCCACCAGTGACAGGGGGCGCGGGATGGAGACCCAGTACTTC.

This chain joins TRBV24-1 and TRBJ2-2; D remains ambiguous. The CDR3 is 17 amino acids. In germline, CDR1 is KGHDR, CDR2 SFDVKD. The V end lost 3 bases, the J end lost 2 bases, and 15 bases lay between the germline ends. The CDR3 DNA follows: TGTGCCACCAGTGATACCCAGACTTCCCATAACACCGGGGAGCTGTTTTTT. Protein product: CATSDTQTSHNTGELFF.

The rearrangement uses TRBV5-1 and TRBJ2-5; no definite D call. The germline V gene encodes CDR1 SGHRS and CDR2 YFSETQ. V lost 1 base and J 0 bases, leaving 1 base between the germline ends. This CDR3 comprises 12 residues. CDR3 amino acids: CASSLNQETQYF. Written as DNA, the CDR3 is TGCGCCAGCAGCTTGAACCAAGAGACCCAGTACTTC.

The rearrangement joins TRBV4-1 to TRBJ1-2, with D possibly TRBD1 on 6 matching bases. The CDR3 has 13 amino acids. V dropped 4 bases and J dropped 4 bases, with 10 bases sitting between them. Germline CDR1 MGHRA, CDR2 YSYEKL. DNA for the CDR3: TGCGCCAGCAGCCCCGGGGGCCTCTATGGCTACACCTTC. It encodes CASSPGGLYGYTF.

Notes on this clone: Compared with germline, one end of the junction differs, possibly owing to a read error. The V gene is TRBV10-3, the J gene TRBJ1-1; the D gene is possibly TRBD1 (6 bases). The CDR3 loop spans 12 amino acids. CDR1 and CDR2 (germline): ENHRY, SYGVKD. CDR3 region: CAINEGGTEAFF. The CDR3 DNA follows: TGTGCCATCAATGAGGGGGGCACTGAAGCTTTCTTT.

This clone was seen only a few times. The J gene is TRBJ1-2, the V gene TRBV5-4; D is possibly TRBD1 (5 bases). There are 13 residues in the CDR3. The germline V gene encodes CDR1 SGHNT and CDR2 YYREEE (reference sequence). V was clipped by 4 bases and J by 5 bases, with 12 bases between them. CDR3 sequence (DNA): TGTGCCAGCAGCGGAGCAGGGAGTTATGGCTACACCTTC. This translates into CASSGAGSYGYTF.

This chain joins TRBV7-3 and TRBJ1-2; 9 positions agree with TRBD1. This CDR3 has 13 residues. Germline V gene sequence: CDR1 SGHTA, CDR2 FQGTGA. After removal of 3 bases from V and 6 bases from J, the junction contained 2 bases not matched to a gene. The CDR3 region is CASSLGQGDGYTF. The CDR3 region has the DNA TGTGCCAGCAGCTTGGGACAGGGTGATGGCTACACCTTC.

The chain recombines TRBV2 with TRBJ1-1; 7 bases line up with TRBD1. Germline values: CDR1 SNHLY, CDR2 FYNNEI. Germline trimming cut 11 bases from V and 0 bases from J; bases unmatched to any gene: 3. This CDR3 has 12 amino acids. The CDR3 bases are TGTGCCGGGACAGCCCTGAACACTGAAGCTTTCTTT. Translation gives CAGTALNTEAFF.

V and J are TRBV6-1 and TRBJ1-5, with D uncertain. Trimming pared 2 bases from V and 0 bases from J, leaving 17 bases between. The CDR3 contains 18 residues. Germline V CDR1 and CDR2: MNHNS, SASEGT. CDR3 sequence: CASSENQQITYSNQPQHF. The CDR3 DNA follows: TGTGCCAGCAGTGAAAATCAGCAGATTACATATAGCAATCAGCCCCAGCATTTT.

The DNA of the CDR3 is TGCGCCAGCAGCTTGGACCCCACCGGGGAGCTGTTTTTT. It yields the protein CASSLDPTGELFF. The chain carries TRBV5-1 and TRBJ2-2; D is unclear. V lost 0 bases and J lost 4, with 4 bases in between. The CDR3 is 13 residues long. Germline V gives CDR1 SGHRS, CDR2 YFSETQ.

This chain connects TRBV11-1 to TRBJ1-2; 7 bases line up with TRBD1. The V gene end was trimmed by 3 bases and the J gene end by 7 bases; junction bases not matched to a gene: 5. Germline V CDR1 and CDR2: SGHAT, FQDESV (reference sequence). There are 13 residues in the CDR3. DNA of the CDR3: TGTGCCAGCAGCTTGGGACAGTTTCGTGGCTACACCTTC. This codes for CASSLGQFRGYTF.

The rearrangement links TRBV21-1 to TRBJ1-1. TRBV21-1 is labeled a pseudogene. The CDR3 has 12 residues. Written as DNA, the CDR3 is TGTGCCAGCAGCAACCGTGGGGCTGAAGCTTTCTTT. Residues: CASSNRGAEAFF.

V gene TRBV18 combines with J gene TRBJ1-3; D ambiguous. CDR1 and CDR2 (germline): KGHSH, LQKENI. This CDR3 contains 15 residues. Trimming removed 5 bases from V and 0 bases from J, with 11 bases in between. The CDR3 coding sequence is TGTGCCAGCTCAACCGACCGTAACTCTGGAAACACCATATATTTT. This sequence encodes CASSTDRNSGNTIYF.

The DNA of the CDR3 is TGTGCCAGCAGCCCCTCGAGACATGCTACTGAAGCTTTCTTT. Protein: CASSPSRHATEAFF. V gene TRBV11-3 combines with J gene TRBJ1-1; no reliable D call. The CDR3 is 14 residues long. Germline CDR1 reads SGHNT; CDR2 reads YENEEA. The ends were cut back, 5 bases at V and 5 bases at J, with 15 bases in the middle.

The V and J genes are TRBV18 and TRBJ2-5, with 7 bases lining up with TRBD1. CDR3 length equals 14 residues. V shed 6 bases and J 1 base; nucleotides not matched to a gene: 5. The germline CDR1 and CDR2 sequences are KGHSH and LQKENI. The CDR3 sequence is CASSPGTVQETQYF. In DNA, the CDR3 is TGTGCCAGCTCCCCCGGGACAGTCCAAGAGACCCAGTACTTC.

The genes are TRBV2 and TRBJ1-3; 8 bases map to TRBD1. Trimming at V came to 6 bases and at J to 8 bases, leaving 6 bases not matched to a gene. CDR1 is SNHLY and CDR2 is FYNNEI in the germline V gene. CDR3 size: 13 residues. CDR3 protein: CASRTDRGDTIYF. The CDR3 coding sequence is TGTGCCAGCAGGACAGACAGGGGAGACACCATATATTTT.

V usage is TRBV2 and J usage is TRBJ2-7; D gene uncertain. V lost 5 bases, J lost 7 bases, and 12 bases lay in between. This CDR3 spans 12 amino acids. Germline V gives CDR1 SNHLY, CDR2 FYNNEI. The DNA for the CDR3 is TGTGCCAGCAGTCCTCGAGCCTTAGAGCAGTACTTC. Translated, it gives CASSPRALEQYF. Drawing the rest from reference TRBV2 and TRBJ2-7, the complete variable domain is EPEVTQTPSHQVTQMGQEVILRCVPISNHLYFYWYRQILGQKVEFLVSFYNNEISEKSEIFDDQFSVERPDGSNFTLKIRSTKLEDSAMYFCASSPRALEQYFGPGTRLTVT.